This T cell receptor beta chain was sequenced for a study of cytomegalovirus exposure and HLA in healthy donors. The study, taken as a whole, reports: Researchers reported that three CMV-associated chains were confirmed in vitro as CMV antigen-specific. Cytomegalovirus-associated TCR beta chains were listed, numbering 150 to 200.

PCR was performed using 60 Vbeta and 13 Jbeta primers. TCRdb's table, derived via immunoSEQ multiplex PCR, lists solely in-frame clones and lacks some. The sample records some 180,000 clones, around 75% being singletons. This CDR3 contains 14 residues. The trim removed 4 bases at V and 7 bases at J, leaving 8 bases unmatched. The V gene's germline CDR1 is SGHTA and CDR2 FQGNSA. This clone showed up just a few times. What it recognizes is unknown. Sequencing was carried out using PBMCs. This TCR was recovered from a male donor in good health and CMV-seronegative. The genes are TRBV7-2 and TRBJ1-2, with 8 nucleotides matching TRBD1. CDR3 in DNA: TGTGCCAGCAGCTCCGCAGGGGGCCGCGGTGGCTACACCTTC. It translates to CASSSAGGRGGYTF.